Following are 30 T cell receptor beta chains from one sample sequenced in a study of blood T cells in healthy people across ages (dated by TCRdb to between 2015 and 2016). Library preparation employed 5' RACE. Instrument on record: Illumina HiSeq 2500. A second roughly 6 to 12 cycle PCR used a sample-barcoded 5' primer and a J-beta primer mix. The public reads were reprocessed in TCRdb via fastp at Q25 and MiXCR, keeping in-frame beta chains. CDR3 protein duplicates are merged, each entry listing the most common genes and DNA. The table for this sample lists 750,000 to 850,000 distinct CDR3 sequences; about 25% of them were counted only once. Under 4.5% of the sample is held by the ten biggest clonotypes. These data also featured in a second study, about T cells of mothers and their children.

Sequences were obtained from blood. The receptors shown here come from a boy aged 10-17 years in good health.

This rearrangement joins TRBV20-1 to TRBJ2-5; 13 bases are a match to TRBD2. Germline values: CDR1 DFQATT, CDR2 SNEGSKA (reference sequence). With V trimmed by 7 bases and J by 1 base, 3 bases remained unmatched. The CDR3 runs 14 residues. The CDR3 DNA is TGCAGTGGAAGACTAGCGGGGGGCCAAGAGACCCAGTACTTC. Protein: CSGRLAGGQETQYF.

V and J are TRBV5-6 and TRBJ1-5; D is possibly TRBD1 (5 bases). Per germline, CDR1 SGHDT and CDR2 YYEEEE. Trimming removed 4 bases at V and 3 bases at J, with 14 bases between. The CDR3 length is 15 residues. As DNA, the CDR3 is TGTGCCAGCAGCAGGGACGGGGATTTCAATCAGCCCCAGCATTTT. Its translation is CASSRDGDFNQPQHF.

V usage is TRBV6-1 and J usage is TRBJ2-3; 10 bases match TRBD1. V shed 4 bases, J shed 4 bases, and the junction held 8 bases outside the gene matches. The germline V gene encodes CDR1 MNHNS and CDR2 SASEGT. This CDR3 contains 16 residues. CDR3 nucleotide sequence: TGTGCCAGCAGTGTGGTGGGGGGACAGGGGCCAGATACGCAGTATTTT. Residues: CASSVVGGQGPDTQYF.

V gene TRBV5-4 combines with J gene TRBJ2-5; D perhaps matches TRBD2 (6 bases). The end of the DNA aligns better with TRBJ2-7, so the J call may be wrong. Germline V CDR1 and CDR2: SGHNT, YYREEE (reference sequence). The CDR3 length is 12 residues. Here the CDR3 DNA reads TGTGCCAGCGGAGGGTTGGCAAGCGAGCAGTACTTC. Protein sequence: CASGGLASEQYF.

This clonotype was counted a few times. The genes are TRBV5-1 and TRBJ2-1, with a tentative D call TRBD2 (6 bases). V lost 0 bases and J lost 0, with 10 bases in between. Germline loops: CDR1 SGHRS, CDR2 YFSETQ. CDR3 length: 16 residues. The CDR3 DNA follows: TGCGCCAGCAGCTTGGGCGCGGGGAGCTCCTACAATGAGCAGTTCTTC. Its protein product is CASSLGAGSSYNEQFF. The whole variable domain, remainder taken from reference TRBV5-1 and TRBJ2-1, is KAGVTQTPRYLIKTRGQQVTLSCSPISGHRSVSWYQQTPGQGLQFLFEYFSETQRNKGNFPGRFSGRQFSNSRSEMNVSTLELGDSALYLCASSLGAGSSYNEQFFGPGTRLTVL.

This clonotype was seen only a few times. The rearrangement links TRBV7-3 to TRBJ1-1; no clear D. The V end lost 10 bases, the J end lost 0 bases, and 18 bases lay between the germline ends. Germline V gene data show CDR1 as SGHTA and CDR2 as FQGTGA. The CDR3 has 15 amino acids. The CDR3 here is CAIWTLAAMNTEAFF. The CDR3 DNA reads as TGTGCCATCTGGACCCTAGCTGCTATGAACACTGAAGCTTTCTTT. Full variable domain (remainder filled in from reference TRBV7-3 and TRBJ1-1): GAGVSQTPSNKVTEKGKYVELRCDPISGHTALYWYRQSLGQGPEFLIYFQGTGAADDSGLPNDRFFAVRPEGSVSTLKIQRTERGDSAVYLCAIWTLAAMNTEAFFGQGTRLTVV.

This clonotype was picked up a small number of times. The CDR3 bases are TGTGCCAGCAGTTGGGAGACAAAGAACTATGGCTACACCTTC. Translated, it gives CASSWETKNYGYTF. This chain links TRBV6-2 or TRBV6-3 with TRBJ1-2; D remains unclear. Trimming cost V 4 bases and J 2 bases, with 11 bases left between them. The germline V gene has CDR1 MNHEY and CDR2 SVGEGT. This CDR3 has 14 residues.

This clonotype came up a few times. This sequence joins TRBV7-9 and TRBJ1-2; D remains unclear. Germline V gives CDR1 SEHNR, CDR2 FQNEAQ (reference sequence). The CDR3 spans 14 residues. The V gene lost 5 bases and the J gene lost 0 bases, with 10 bases spanning the gap. CDR3 DNA: TGTGCCAGCAGCCTCCGGGGAGCTAACTATGGCTACACCTTC. Translation: CASSLRGANYGYTF. The whole variable domain, remainder taken from reference TRBV7-9 and TRBJ1-2, is DTGVSQNPRHKITKRGQNVTFRCDPISEHNRLYWYRQTLGQGPEFLTYFQNEAQLEKSRLLSDRFSAERPKGSFSTLEIQRTEQGDSAMYLCASSLRGANYGYTFGSGTRLTVV.

In its sample, this clonotype was seen a few times. The chain combines TRBV5-5 with TRBJ1-5; 8 bases fit TRBD1. CDR1 and CDR2 (germline): SGHKS, YYEKEE (reference sequence). With 1 base clipped from V and 5 bases from J, the junction kept 8 bases outside the gene matches. The CDR3 spans 16 residues. CDR3 nucleotide sequence: TGTGCCAGCAGCTTGACCGGGACAGGAAAAGATCAGCCCCAGCATTTT. Protein sequence: CASSLTGTGKDQPQHF.

This sequence joins TRBV28 and TRBJ2-7, with 7 positions matching TRBD1. The CDR3 contains 16 residues. V lost 5 bases, J lost 0 bases, and 10 bases stayed unmatched. Germline V CDR1 and CDR2: MDHEN, SYDVKM. In DNA form, the CDR3 reads TGTGCCAGCAGTACGAGACAGGGCGGAAGCTCCTACGAGCAGTACTTC. Encoded protein: CASSTRQGGSSYEQYF.

This chain links TRBV20-1 with TRBJ2-1; possibly TRBD1 for D (5 bases). V lost 5 bases to trimming and J lost 0 bases, with 14 bases between them. The CDR3 runs to 15 residues. CDR1 and CDR2 from the germline V gene are DFQATT and SNEGSKA (reference sequence). This CDR3 reads CSALQGLSSYNEQFF. CDR3 DNA: TGCAGTGCTTTGCAGGGTCTTTCCTCCTACAATGAGCAGTTCTTC.

This chain uses TRBV7-2 with TRBJ1-1; D is ambiguous. This CDR3 spans 13 amino acids. The germline CDR1 and CDR2 sequences are SGHTA and FQGNSA. Trimming took 6 bases from V and 4 from J, leaving 12 bases between them. The CDR3 DNA reads as TGTGCCAGCAGGCCGAGAGGGTCCACTGAAGCTTTCTTT. Protein product: CASRPRGSTEAFF.

The rearrangement links TRBV3-1 to TRBJ1-2; TRBD1 agrees at 7 bases. V dropped 4 bases and J dropped 4; count of bases not matched to a gene: 9. There are 15 residues in the CDR3. From germline, CDR1 is LGHDT and CDR2 YNNKEL (reference sequence). CDR3 DNA sequence: TGTGCCAGCAGCCCTGGGACAGAACGACTCTATGGCTACACCTTC. Its translation is CASSPGTERLYGYTF.

This clonotype was found a few times. The CDR3, as DNA: TGTGCCAGCCCCTGGCCGGGACAGGTCACCGGGGAGCTGTTTTTT. Residues: CASPWPGQVTGELFF. This rearrangement joins TRBV7-8 to TRBJ2-2; 8 positions agree with TRBD1. The CDR3 is 15 residues long. Trimming cost V 8 bases and J 4 bases; bases outside gene matches: 9. Germline-derived CDR1 and CDR2 are SGHVS and FQNEAQ.

This clonotype was counted once. V gene TRBV4-3 combines with J gene TRBJ2-5; tentatively, D is TRBD2 (5 bases). V gave up 0 bases and J gave up 5 bases, with 13 bases separating them. Germline V CDR1 and CDR2: LGHNA, YSLEER. There are 15 residues in the CDR3. The CDR3 nucleotides read TGCGCCAGCAGCCAAGATCGCACTAGAGCCGAGACCCAGTACTTC. Amino acid sequence: CASSQDRTRAETQYF.

V usage is TRBV20-1 and J usage is TRBJ2-3, with 11 positions matching TRBD2. Germline V lookup: CDR1 DFQATT, CDR2 SNEGSKA (reference sequence). Trimming at V came to 1 base and at J to 2 bases, leaving 2 bases not matched to a gene. The CDR3 consists of 15 residues. Here the CDR3 reads CSARVAGGVTDTQYF. CDR3 nucleotides: TGCAGTGCTAGAGTAGCGGGGGGGGTCACAGATACGCAGTATTTT.

Only a few counts were recorded for this clonotype. The rearrangement joins TRBV3-1 to TRBJ1-5; D is unclear. Trimming pared 4 bases from V and 3 bases from J, leaving 7 bases between. The CDR3 runs to 13 residues. The germline V gene encodes CDR1 LGHDT and CDR2 YNNKEL (reference sequence). For the CDR3, the DNA is TGTGCCAGCAGCCGGGGTAACAATCAGCCCCAGCATTTT. As protein: CASSRGNNQPQHF.

The rearrangement joins TRBV29-1 to TRBJ2-5, with 7 bases lining up with TRBD1. With the DNA end fitting TRBJ2-7 better, the J assignment may be wrong. Germline values: CDR1 SQVTM, CDR2 ANQGSEA. This CDR3 region has 13 residues. CDR3 amino acids: CSVPTGSSYEQYF. CDR3 DNA: TGCAGCGTTCCGACAGGGAGCTCCTACGAGCAGTACTTC.

This clonotype was seen a handful of times. The J gene is TRBJ1-1, the V gene TRBV10-3; TRBD1 matches at 7 bases. The CDR3 sequence is 13 residues long. The ends lost 3 bases at V and 3 bases at J; junction bases unmatched: 1. Germline CDR1 ENHRY, CDR2 SYGVKD. CDR3 region: CAISEDRDTEAFF. CDR3 bases: TGTGCCATCAGTGAAGACAGGGACACTGAAGCTTTCTTT.

This clonotype was found a few times. V and J are TRBV12-3 or TRBV12-4 and TRBJ1-6; D remains unclear. V was clipped by 3 bases and J by 9 bases, with 9 bases between them. The length of the CDR3 is 13 residues. The CDR3 nucleotides read TGTGCCAGCAGTTTGAGCCTAGGTTCACCCCTCCACTTT. Protein: CASSLSLGSPLHF.

This clonotype was seen only a few times. This chain connects TRBV14 to TRBJ2-3; D unresolved. Trimming took off 5 bases at V and 3 bases at J, with 21 bases between the two ends. The CDR3 has 17 amino acids. Per germline, CDR1 SGHDN and CDR2 FVKESK. In DNA, the CDR3 is TGTGCCAGCAGCTCAGTCCCAGAAAATGTGGGGACAGATACGCAGTATTTT. Translated, it gives CASSSVPENVGTDTQYF.

The chain joins TRBV19 to TRBJ2-4; 7 nucleotides line up with TRBD1. With 8 bases clipped from V and 1 base from J, the junction kept 5 bases outside the gene matches. The CDR3 loop spans 14 amino acids. Germline CDR1 reads LNHDA; CDR2 reads SQIVND (reference sequence). This chain's CDR3 is CASAQGMAKNIQYF. For the CDR3, the DNA is TGTGCCAGTGCACAGGGGATGGCCAAAAACATTCAGTACTTC.

V and J are TRBV28 and TRBJ2-5; 13 nucleotides line up with TRBD2. The end of the DNA fits TRBJ2-1 better, so the J call may be wrong. In germline, CDR1 is MDHEN, CDR2 SYDVKM. This CDR3 has 16 residues. This CDR3 is CASSWTSGGIYNEQFF. The CDR3 DNA is TGTGCCAGCAGTTGGACTAGCGGGGGAATCTACAATGAGCAGTTCTTC.

Many counts were recorded for this clonotype. The genes are TRBV6-6 and TRBJ1-2; the D is unclear. Per germline, CDR1 MNHNY and CDR2 SVGAGI (reference sequence). This CDR3 is built from 13 residues. Trimming pared 2 bases from V and 2 bases from J, leaving 6 bases between. The CDR3 DNA sequence: TGTGCCAGCAGTTACAACGGGAACTATGGCTACACCTTC. This sequence encodes CASSYNGNYGYTF.

This chain joins TRBV25-1 and TRBJ1-4, with D hard to call. V lost 2 bases, J lost 5 bases, and 6 bases lay in between. The CDR3 covers 13 residues. The germline CDR1 and CDR2 sequences are MGHDK and SYGVNS. The CDR3 loop is CASSELTNEKLFF. For the CDR3, the DNA is TGTGCCAGCAGTGAACTGACAAATGAAAAACTGTTTTTT.

The genes are TRBV4-3 and TRBJ2-1; D perhaps matches TRBD1 (6 bases). From germline, CDR1 is LGHNA and CDR2 YSLEER. Trimming took off 4 bases at V and 4 bases at J, with 11 bases between the two ends. The CDR3 totals 14 residues. In DNA form, the CDR3 reads TGCGCCAGCAGCCGGAACAGGGTGTACAATGAGCAGTTCTTC. Encoded protein: CASSRNRVYNEQFF.

The chain carries TRBV20-1 and TRBJ2-7; TRBD1 agrees at 9 bases. V lost 5 bases, J lost 2 bases, and 19 bases stayed unmatched. The CDR3 spans 18 residues. In germline, CDR1 is DFQATT, CDR2 SNEGSKA (reference sequence). The CDR3 DNA reads as TGCAGTGCTTGTCCGGGACAGGGCCATCTAAGGCTCACCTACGAGCAGTACTTC. It translates to CSACPGQGHLRLTYEQYF.

The V gene is TRBV20-1, the J gene TRBJ1-2, with 7 bases that match TRBD1. The V segment lost 0 bases and the J segment 1 base; nucleotides outside the gene matches: 11. There are 17 residues in the CDR3. In germline, CDR1 is DFQATT, CDR2 SNEGSKA (reference sequence). Here the CDR3 DNA reads TGCAGTGCTAGAGATCGTACAGGGGATTACTTTAACTATGGCTACACCTTC. Translating gives CSARDRTGDYFNYGYTF.

Details on this clonotype: At one of its ends the junction is not consistent with the germline gene, which may arise from a read error. The chain has TRBV7-9 and TRBJ2-7, with D perhaps TRBD2 (6 bases). Per germline, CDR1 SEHNR and CDR2 FQNEAQ (reference sequence). This CDR3 region has 12 residues. This chain's CDR3 is CAGSFGGNEQYF. The CDR3 nucleotides read TGTGCCGGCAGCTTCGGGGGAAACGAGCAGTACTTC.

A few counts support this clonotype. The chain combines TRBV29-1 with TRBJ2-2; 9 bases fit TRBD1. CDR3 length: 16 residues. Trimming cost V 6 bases and J 6 bases; bases outside gene matches: 14. Germline V lookup: CDR1 SQVTM, CDR2 ANQGSEA. CDR3 sequence (DNA): TGCAGCGTCGGAGGGACAGGGACGATAAACGCCGGGGAGCTGTTTTTT. Its protein is CSVGGTGTINAGELFF.